This passage covers 27 T cell receptor beta chains from one sample sequenced in a study of shared T cell receptors in the human thymus. The table came from immunoSEQ multiplex PCR; TCRdb's copy has only in-frame clones and leaves some out. This table holds roughly 560,000 clones, 75% to 80% found once. These same records also appear under a second study, on human thymus T cells.

Input material: thymocytes. The receptor source for this set is a boy under two years old with a congenital heart defect.

The rearrangement joins TRBV18 to TRBJ1-4, with 7 positions matching TRBD1. With 4 bases clipped from V and 8 bases from J, the junction kept 10 bases outside the gene matches. The germline CDR1 and CDR2 sequences are KGHSH and LQKENI. CDR3 length: 15 amino acids. CDR3 loop: CASSHYRDSREKLFF. The CDR3 bases are TGTGCCAGCTCACACTATCGGGACAGTCGAGAAAAACTGTTTTTT.

This chain links TRBV6-4 with TRBJ2-1; TRBD2 might be the D (6 bases). This CDR3 has 19 amino acids. V lost 3 bases to trimming and J lost 0 bases, with 21 bases between them. Germline loops: CDR1 MRHNA, CDR2 SNTAGT. CDR3 region: CASSDRASANPSSYNEQFF. CDR3 sequence (DNA): TGTGCCAGCAGTGATCGGGCTAGCGCCAACCCGAGCTCCTACAATGAGCAGTTCTTC.

In its sample, this clone was seen a few times. The rearrangement links TRBV6-5 to TRBJ1-3; 7 bases match TRBD1. The CDR3 contains 16 residues. V shed 0 bases and J 2 bases; nucleotides not matched to a gene: 4. Per germline, CDR1 MNHEY and CDR2 SVGAGI. The CDR3 loop reads CASSYSGRGTGNTIYF. CDR3 DNA sequence: TGTGCCAGCAGTTACTCGGGCAGGGGGACTGGAAACACCATATATTTT.

This chain joins TRBV9 and TRBJ2-3; TRBD2 is a possible D gene (6 bases). V was shortened by 2 bases and J by 3 bases, with 19 bases between the two germline ends. Germline values: CDR1 SGDLS, CDR2 YYNGEE. This CDR3 spans 17 amino acids. The CDR3 DNA reads as TGTGCCAGCAGCGTCGAAAAGGGGCGGGGAACTACAGATACGCAGTATTTT. It codes for CASSVEKGRGTTDTQYF. The variable domain in full, with the rest retrieved from reference TRBV9 and TRBJ2-3, is DSGVTQTPKHLITATGQRVTLRCSPRSGDLSVYWYQQSLDQGLQFLIQYYNGEERAKGNILERFSAQQFPDLHSELNLSSLELGDSALYFCASSVEKGRGTTDTQYFGPGTRLTVL.

The chain carries TRBV28 and TRBJ2-5; a weak D match, TRBD2 (6 bases). V gave up 2 bases and J gave up 1 base, with 17 bases separating them. This CDR3 has 17 residues. The germline V gene has CDR1 MDHEN and CDR2 SYDVKM. CDR3 region: CASSLRVGSSPQETQYF. The CDR3 DNA is TGTGCCAGCAGTTTAAGGGTCGGGAGTTCCCCCCAAGAGACCCAGTACTTC.

This chain uses TRBV27 with TRBJ2-7, with 7 bases matching TRBD2. The CDR3 runs to 13 residues. J lost 4 bases, V lost 10 bases, and 10 bases had no gene match. Germline V CDR1 and CDR2: MNHEY, SMNVEV (reference sequence). CDR3 residues: CATRGVAEYEQYF. DNA of the CDR3: TGTGCCACCCGGGGGGTAGCGGAGTACGAGCAGTACTTC.

The V gene is TRBV11-3, the J gene TRBJ2-5, with D perhaps matching TRBD2 (6 bases). This CDR3 has 14 amino acids. V lost 2 bases and J lost 5, with 12 bases in between. The germline V gene encodes CDR1 SGHNT and CDR2 YENEEA. The CDR3 DNA is TGTGCCAGCAGCTTATTCGGGGGAGAGGAGACCCAGTACTTC. It codes for CASSLFGGEETQYF. Full variable domain (remainder filled in from reference TRBV11-3 and TRBJ2-5): EAGVVQSPRYKIIEKKQPVAFWCNPISGHNTLYWYLQNLGQGPELLIRYENEEAVDDSQLPKDRFSAERLKGVDSTLKIQPAELGDSAVYLCASSLFGGEETQYFGPGTRLLVL.

The chain combines TRBV9 with TRBJ1-2; tentatively, D is TRBD1 (5 bases). The CDR3 has 14 residues. Per germline, CDR1 SGDLS and CDR2 YYNGEE. Trimming took 2 bases from V and 6 from J, leaving 14 bases between them. CDR3 in DNA: TGTGCCAGCAGCGTGGGGGGACCTTACGATGGCTACACCTTC. It encodes CASSVGGPYDGYTF.

This rearrangement joins TRBV6-1 to TRBJ2-7; the D gene is possibly TRBD1 (5 bases). V lost 2 bases to trimming and J lost 2 bases, with 10 bases between them. Germline V gives CDR1 MNHNS, CDR2 SASEGT. This CDR3 has 14 amino acids. The CDR3, as DNA: TGTGCCAGCAGTGAACCGACAGTAACCTACGAGCAGTACTTC. Protein product: CASSEPTVTYEQYF.

The chain links TRBV27 to TRBJ2-5, with 7 bases matching TRBD2. The CDR3 is made up of 13 amino acids. V lost 6 bases and J lost 5; bases outside the gene matches: 6. Looked up from germline, CDR1 is MNHEY and CDR2 is SMNVEV (reference sequence). In nucleotides, the CDR3 is TGTGCCAGCAGGCGAAACGGGGGGGAGACCCAGTACTTC. It specifies CASRRNGGETQYF.

The chain joins TRBV2 to TRBJ1-1; D is ambiguous. This CDR3 is built from 14 residues. V was cut by 0 bases and J by 5 bases, with 10 bases left in between. Per the germline V gene, CDR1 is SNHLY and CDR2 is FYNNEI. CDR3 region: CASSEASPRTEAFF. The CDR3 coding sequence is TGTGCCAGCAGTGAAGCCTCCCCCAGAACTGAAGCTTTCTTT.

V usage is TRBV11-3 and J usage is TRBJ2-2, with D possibly TRBD2 on 6 matching bases. The CDR3 runs 15 residues. The germline gives CDR1 SGHNT, CDR2 YENEEA. V lost 1 base, J lost 2 bases, and 8 bases lay in between. The CDR3 loop reads CASSLGAGNTGELFF. For the CDR3, the DNA is TGTGCCAGCAGCTTAGGAGCGGGCAACACCGGGGAGCTGTTTTTT.

The genes are TRBV12-5 and TRBJ1-5, with 7 bases lining up with TRBD1. V shed 2 bases, J shed 9 bases, and the junction held 16 bases outside the gene matches. The CDR3 runs 17 residues. Germline values: CDR1 LGHNT, CDR2 FRNRAP. The CDR3 here is CASGLRVEGAWGPPQHF. DNA for the CDR3: TGTGCTAGTGGTTTGAGGGTGGAGGGGGCGTGGGGTCCGCCCCAGCATTTT.

This clone was counted a few times. The CDR3 spells CASSAGSAGGIPYEQYF. DNA for the CDR3: TGTGCCAGCAGCGCGGGATCGGCGGGAGGAATCCCCTACGAGCAGTACTTC. V is TRBV11-2 and J is TRBJ2-7; 8 bases fit TRBD2. The trim removed 5 bases at V and 2 bases at J, leaving 14 bases unmatched. The CDR3 is made up of 17 amino acids. From germline, CDR1 is SGHAT and CDR2 FQNNGV.

The table lists this clone with a few counts. The rearrangement joins TRBV19 to TRBJ1-5; 8 nucleotides align to TRBD1. CDR1 LNHDA and CDR2 SQIVND come from the germline V gene (reference sequence). Unmatched junction bases numbered 14, after V lost 6 bases and J lost 7 bases. The CDR3 is 16 residues long. The CDR3 here is CASRGHWTGSQQPQHF. CDR3 in DNA: TGTGCCAGTAGGGGCCACTGGACAGGGTCGCAACAGCCCCAGCATTTT.

The chain carries TRBV10-3 and TRBJ1-2; 8 bases are shared with TRBD1. Germline CDR1 reads ENHRY; CDR2 reads SYGVKD. With 6 bases clipped from V and 4 bases from J, the junction kept 4 bases outside the gene matches. The CDR3 extends over 13 amino acids. The CDR3 is CAIRGQAFYGYTF. The CDR3 bases are TGTGCCATCAGGGGACAGGCTTTCTATGGCTACACCTTC.

The rearrangement uses TRBV5-6 and TRBJ2-7; 9 bases match TRBD1. Trimming took 0 bases from V and 0 from J; bases not matched to a gene: 4. The germline gives CDR1 SGHDT, CDR2 YYEEEE. This CDR3 is 16 amino acids long. In DNA, the CDR3 is TGTGCCAGCAGCTTGGCACGGGACAGGGTCTCCTACGAGCAGTACTTC. This encodes CASSLARDRVSYEQYF.

This chain uses TRBV28 with TRBJ2-7, with D uncertain. The ends were cut back, 6 bases at V and 4 bases at J, with 16 bases in the middle. This CDR3 comprises 14 residues. Germline lookup yields CDR1 MDHEN and CDR2 SYDVKM. The CDR3 sequence: CASRPGATVYEQYF. CDR3 coding DNA: TGTGCCAGCAGGCCAGGCGCAACGGTATACGAGCAGTACTTC.

The genes are TRBV5-8 and TRBJ1-6, with D uncertain. Germline lookup yields CDR1 SGHTS and CDR2 YDEGEE. This CDR3 spans 13 amino acids. V lost 2 bases, J lost 12 bases, and 12 bases lay in between. The CDR3 protein is CASSFGEFRPLHF. In DNA form, the CDR3 reads TGTGCCAGCAGCTTCGGGGAATTCAGACCCCTCCACTTT.

Only a few counts were recorded for this clone. The CDR3 here is CAISESRGRDPKRGPYNEQFF. CDR3 DNA: TGTGCCATCAGTGAGTCGCGGGGAAGGGACCCTAAAAGGGGGCCCTACAATGAGCAGTTCTTC. J is TRBJ2-1 and V is TRBV10-3, with a weak D call TRBD1 (7 bases). The germline V gene has CDR1 ENHRY and CDR2 SYGVKD. The CDR3 extends over 21 amino acids. Trimming removed 0 bases from V and 2 bases from J, with 26 bases in between.

The chain employs TRBV5-1 and TRBJ2-2; D is perhaps TRBD1 (6 bases). Trimming took off 5 bases at V and 4 bases at J, with 18 bases between the two ends. Per germline, CDR1 SGHRS and CDR2 YFSETQ. This CDR3 region has 16 residues. CDR3 sequence: CASSYRDLRGTGELFF. In nucleotides, the CDR3 is TGCGCCAGCAGTTACAGGGACCTACGGGGCACCGGGGAGCTGTTTTTT.

This clone is a singleton in its sample. This chain joins TRBV28 and TRBJ1-5; possibly TRBD1 for D (5 bases). V was trimmed by 10 bases and J by 0 bases, leaving 25 bases between them. The CDR3 is 18 amino acids. CDR1 and CDR2 (germline): MDHEN, SYDVKM. This chain's CDR3 is CATHIPPGRSDSNQPQHF. The CDR3 bases are TGTGCCACCCACATCCCGCCAGGGCGGTCCGATAGCAATCAGCCCCAGCATTTT. Using reference TRBV28 and TRBJ1-5 for the parts outside the CDR3, the full variable domain is DVKVTQSSRYLVKRTGEKVFLECVQDMDHENMFWYRQDPGLGLRLIYFSYDVKMKEKGDIPEGYSVSREKKERFSLILESASTNQTSMYLCATHIPPGRSDSNQPQHFGDGTRLSIL.

The V call is TRBV29-1, the J call TRBJ2-1; 11 nucleotides match TRBD2. The junction had 14 bases not matched to a gene; V was cut back by 1 base and J by 9 bases. The germline V gene encodes CDR1 SQVTM and CDR2 ANQGSEA. The CDR3 sequence is 17 residues long. The CDR3 is CSVEVAGGLAVNSEQFF. CDR3 bases: TGCAGCGTTGAAGTCGCCGGGGGACTAGCGGTCAATAGTGAGCAGTTCTTC.

This clone has only a few counts. The chain uses TRBV10-3 and TRBJ1-2; D remains ambiguous. Germline CDR1 is ENHRY and CDR2 is SYGVKD. Trimming left V 8 bases short and J 2 bases short, with 9 bases between. CDR3 size: 12 residues. The CDR3 sequence is CAIGPGNYGYTF. CDR3 coding DNA: TGTGCCATCGGGCCCGGAAACTATGGCTACACCTTC.

The gene calls are TRBV27 and TRBJ1-1; 8 nucleotides match TRBD1. V shed 6 bases, J shed 4 bases, and the junction held 4 bases outside the gene matches. Germline V gene sequence: CDR1 MNHEY, CDR2 SMNVEV (reference sequence). The CDR3 covers 13 residues. The CDR3 DNA follows: TGTGCCAGCAGACGACAGGGGCTCACTGAAGCTTTCTTT. Its translation is CASRRQGLTEAFF.

V gene TRBV6-6 combines with J gene TRBJ2-5; 7 bases line up with TRBD1. CDR3 size: 14 residues. J gave up 2 bases and V 7 bases, and 7 bases lay outside the gene matches. CDR1 and CDR2 from the germline V gene are MNHNY and SVGAGI (reference sequence). CDR3 DNA sequence: TGTGCCAGCAACCGGGACAGAATACAAGAGACCCAGTACTTC. Translating gives CASNRDRIQETQYF.

The chain links TRBV5-4 to TRBJ2-3; 7 bases align to TRBD2. The CDR3 is 15 amino acids. With V trimmed by 2 bases and J by 1 base, 4 bases remained unmatched. The germline CDR1 and CDR2 sequences are SGHNT and YYREEE (reference sequence). The CDR3 bases are TGTGCCAGCAGCTTTTTGGCGGGAGGCACAGATACGCAGTATTTT. It specifies CASSFLAGGTDTQYF. The full variable domain, completed using reference TRBV5-4 and TRBJ2-3, is ETGVTQSPTHLIKTRGQQVTLRCSSQSGHNTVSWYQQALGQGPQFIFQYYREEENGRGNFPPRFSGLQFPNYSSELNVNALELDDSALYLCASSFLAGGTDTQYFGPGTRLTVL.